This T cell receptor (beta chain) was observed in a study of shared clonotypes between healthy human individuals. Regarding the study as a whole: Relative to clonotypes present in all four donors, those not shared had lower generation probabilities. Only blood was sampled, and tissue TCR repertoires likely differ from blood ones.

This clone has a single count. Antigen unknown. Measured with immunoSEQ multiplex PCR; TCRdb has only the in-frame clones, and not every one. Among about 1.1 million clones listed, about 80% were seen once. The CDR3 spans 15 residues. Germline assignment: CDR1 MNHEY and CDR2 SMNVEV (reference sequence). V lost 7 bases and J lost 4; bases outside the gene matches: 13. This clonotype was sampled from a man younger than 30 in good health. Some clones in this sample may be carry-over from other donors' samples. Sequencing was done on a sample of memory CD4+ T cells from PBMCs. Indicated subset: CD45RA-negative fraction. The chain couples TRBV27 to TRBJ2-7; 7 bases are a match to TRBD2. CDR3 in amino acids: CASTEYGGSHYEQYF. The CDR3 DNA follows: TGTGCCAGCACCGAGTATGGCGGGAGTCATTACGAGCAGTACTTC.